A single sample gave rise to the 28 T cell receptor beta chains below, sequenced in a study of blood T cell repertoires in COVID-19. The assay was immunoSEQ multiplex PCR, and TCRdb's table has in-frame clones only and misses some. The data show about 77,000 clones, with roughly nine tenths seen just once and approximately 15% held by the top ten. The sample was peripheral blood. These receptors were obtained from a woman older than 75 with active or convalescent COVID-19.

The chain employs TRBV28 and TRBJ2-7; tentative D call: TRBD2 (5 bases). The CDR3 runs to 13 residues. V was clipped by 6 bases and J by 2 bases, with 11 bases between them. Germline-derived CDR1 and CDR2 are MDHEN and SYDVKM. The CDR3 protein is CASRTGLAYEQYF. CDR3 sequence (DNA): TGTGCCAGCAGAACCGGACTTGCCTACGAGCAGTACTTC.

Concerning this clone: An end of the junction does not agree with germline; a read error may underlie this. This rearrangement joins TRBV13 to TRBJ1-4; no reliable D call. Per germline, CDR1 PRHDT and CDR2 FYEKMQ (reference sequence). The CDR3 covers 13 residues. The CDR3 loop reads CASSLSTNEKLFF. The CDR3 bases are TGTGCCAGCAGCCTCTCAACAAATGAAAAACTGTTTTTT.

The rearrangement joins TRBV9 to TRBJ2-3, with 7 bases identical to TRBD1. Germline CDR1 reads SGDLS; CDR2 reads YYNGEE. V shed 4 bases and J 2 bases; nucleotides not matched to a gene: 10. CDR3 length: 16 amino acids. CDR3 residues: CASSPHEGATTDTQYF. CDR3 nucleotide sequence: TGTGCCAGCAGCCCTCATGAGGGGGCTACCACAGATACGCAGTATTTT.

The gene calls are TRBV5-1 and TRBJ2-7; D ambiguous. From germline, CDR1 is SGHRS and CDR2 YFSETQ. Trimming shortened V by 0 bases and J by 4 bases, and 17 bases separated the two germline ends. There are 16 residues in the CDR3. The CDR3 loop is CASSLVTGSQSYEQYF. The CDR3 region has the DNA TGCGCCAGCAGCTTGGTTACCGGGTCCCAATCATACGAGCAGTACTTC.

The chain employs TRBV24-1 and TRBJ2-2, with 11 bases identical to TRBD1. The CDR3 contains 16 residues. From germline, CDR1 is KGHDR and CDR2 SFDVKD. V lost 7 bases to trimming and J lost 4 bases; unmatched junction nucleotides: 7. The CDR3 spells CATRNGQGAGTGELFF. DNA for the CDR3: TGTGCCACCAGAAACGGACAGGGGGCTGGCACCGGGGAGCTGTTTTTT.

This chain links TRBV6-2 or TRBV6-3 with TRBJ2-1, with D possibly being TRBD1 (5 bases). This CDR3 is built from 12 residues. Trimming shortened V by 3 bases and J by 10 bases, and 10 bases separated the two germline ends. Germline CDR1 reads MNHEY; CDR2 reads SVGEGT. For the CDR3, the DNA is TGTGCCAGCAGTTATTACCCAGGGGAGCAGTTCTTC. Encoded protein: CASSYYPGEQFF.

As DNA, the CDR3 is TGTGCCAGCAGTTCCCGGGACAGGAACTATGGCTACACCTTC. It encodes CASSSRDRNYGYTF. The rearrangement joins TRBV6-2 or TRBV6-3 to TRBJ1-2; 8 bases line up with TRBD1. V gave up 4 bases and J gave up 2 bases; unmatched junction bases: 3. The CDR3 runs to 14 residues. Germline lookup yields CDR1 MNHEY and CDR2 SVGEGT.

The rearrangement joins TRBV6-5 to TRBJ2-2; 7 bases match TRBD2. This CDR3 contains 15 residues. The trim removed 0 bases at V and 5 bases at J, leaving 3 bases unmatched. Germline CDR1 reads MNHEY; CDR2 reads SVGAGI. CDR3 nucleotide sequence: TGTGCCAGCAGTTACTCGGGAGGGCGGACCGGGGAGCTGTTTTTT. Amino acid sequence: CASSYSGGRTGELFF.

The rearrangement uses TRBV28 and TRBJ2-5, with 13 bases fitting TRBD2. The CDR3 length is 16 residues. The germline V gene encodes CDR1 MDHEN and CDR2 SYDVKM. The trim removed 4 bases at V and 7 bases at J, leaving 9 bases unmatched. CDR3 DNA sequence: TGTGCCAGCAGTTCCGGGACTAGCGGGGCCAGGGGGACCCAGTACTTC. This encodes CASSSGTSGARGTQYF. Full variable domain (rest looked up from reference TRBV28 and TRBJ2-5): DVKVTQSSRYLVKRTGEKVFLECVQDMDHENMFWYRQDPGLGLRLIYFSYDVKMKEKGDIPEGYSVSREKKERFSLILESASTNQTSMYLCASSSGTSGARGTQYFGPGTRLLVL.

The genes are TRBV7-2 and TRBJ1-2, with a possible D match to TRBD1 (6 bases). The CDR3 loop spans 12 amino acids. Between the trimmed V and J ends, which lost 5 bases and 12 bases, there was a span of 16 bases. Germline V gene data show CDR1 as SGHTA and CDR2 as FQGNSA. CDR3 sequence reads: CASSDTYRADTF. CDR3 sequence (DNA): TGTGCCAGCAGCGACACCTACAGGGCCGACACCTTC.

This clone was picked up a small number of times. The chain combines TRBV28 with TRBJ1-4, with TRBD1 matching 10 bases. Germline V gene sequence: CDR1 MDHEN, CDR2 SYDVKM. The CDR3 length is 15 residues. The V and J ends lost 8 bases and 7 bases, in that order; junction bases with no gene match: 10. The chain's CDR3 is CASRDRGSRVEKLFF. Written as DNA, the CDR3 is TGTGCCAGCCGGGACAGGGGCTCTCGGGTTGAAAAACTGTTTTTT.

This chain joins TRBV7-9 and TRBJ1-6; 10 positions match TRBD1. V lost 3 bases, J lost 11 bases, and 4 bases stayed unmatched. The CDR3 covers 14 residues. The germline V gene has CDR1 SEHNR and CDR2 FQNEAQ (reference sequence). The CDR3 here is CASSLGQGITPLHF. The CDR3, as DNA: TGTGCCAGCAGCTTGGGACAGGGGATAACACCCCTCCACTTT.

There are a few counts of this clone. The V gene is TRBV18, the J gene TRBJ1-1; D unresolved. Germline V gene lookup returns CDR1 KGHSH and CDR2 LQKENI. Between the trimmed V and J ends, which lost 4 bases and 3 bases, there was a span of 15 bases. The CDR3 spans 15 residues. CDR3 nucleotide sequence: TGTGCCAGCTCACGGAAAGGGATCGGGGACACTGAAGCTTTCTTT. Protein product: CASSRKGIGDTEAFF.

The chain uses TRBV28 and TRBJ1-4; D not resolved. In germline, CDR1 is MDHEN, CDR2 SYDVKM. The ends were cut back, 3 bases at V and 3 bases at J, with 8 bases in the middle. This CDR3 contains 14 residues. The CDR3 DNA reads as TGTGCCAGCAGTTTGGAGTCCCCTAATGAAAAACTGTTTTTT. It codes for CASSLESPNEKLFF.

The V and J genes are TRBV11-3 and TRBJ2-1; D remains unclear. Germline CDR1 SGHNT, CDR2 YENEEA. V lost 1 base, J lost 2 bases, and 9 bases lay in between. The CDR3 loop spans 15 amino acids. The CDR3 DNA sequence: TGTGCCAGCAGCTTAGCTGCAGACACCTACAATGAGCAGTTCTTC. It encodes CASSLAADTYNEQFF.

This sequence joins TRBV7-2 and TRBJ2-1; TRBD2 matches at 13 bases. Trimming removed 0 bases from V and 7 bases from J; junction bases left unmatched: 0. Germline V CDR1 and CDR2: SGHTA, FQGNSA. This CDR3 is 15 amino acids long. Here the CDR3 DNA reads TGTGCCAGCAGCTTAGCGGGACTAGCGGGGAATGAGCAGTTCTTC. Its translation: CASSLAGLAGNEQFF.

The genes are TRBV15 and TRBJ2-5; the match to TRBD1 covers 8 bases. The CDR3 covers 15 residues. V shed 1 base and J 1 base; nucleotides not matched to a gene: 2. The germline gives CDR1 LNHNV, CDR2 YYDKDF (reference sequence). DNA of the CDR3: TGTGCCACCAGCAGAGCCGGACAGGGCCAAGAGACCCAGTACTTC. Amino acid sequence: CATSRAGQGQETQYF.

V is TRBV5-1 and J is TRBJ1-2, with 7 bases lining up with TRBD1. From germline, CDR1 is SGHRS and CDR2 YFSETQ. CDR3 length equals 15 residues. Trimming at V came to 2 bases and at J to 2 bases, leaving 6 bases not matched to a gene. The CDR3: CASSFTGDHNYGYTF. The CDR3 DNA follows: TGCGCCAGCAGCTTCACAGGGGACCACAACTATGGCTACACCTTC.

The chain links TRBV7-6 to TRBJ2-3; 7 positions agree with TRBD1. The CDR3 extends over 18 amino acids. The germline gives CDR1 SGHVS, CDR2 FNYEAQ. J gave up 7 bases and V 5 bases, and 21 bases lay outside the gene matches. The CDR3 DNA reads TGTGCCAGCAGCCCAAGCACTACAGGGGATCTATTTCCCAATACGCAGTATTTT. It codes for CASSPSTTGDLFPNTQYF.

The rearrangement joins TRBV13 to TRBJ2-1, with TRBD2 matching over 7 bases. J lost 13 bases, V lost 4 bases, and 7 bases had no gene match. Germline values: CDR1 PRHDT, CDR2 FYEKMQ (reference sequence). This CDR3 region has 12 residues. DNA for the CDR3: TGTGCCAGCAGCTACCCTAGCGGCACACAGTTCTTC. It specifies CASSYPSGTQFF.

This chain uses TRBV29-1 with TRBJ1-2; 10 bases map to TRBD1. There are 13 residues in the CDR3. J was trimmed by 7 bases and V by 4 bases; bases with no gene match: 6. Germline V CDR1 and CDR2: SQVTM, ANQGSEA. CDR3 in DNA: TGCAGCGTTGCCTCCGGGACAGGGGTTGGCTACACCTTC. This gives the protein CSVASGTGVGYTF.

On this clone: The same CDR3 arises from other DNA sequences in this sample as well. The gene calls are TRBV27 and TRBJ2-7; D might be TRBD1 (6 bases). CDR1 is MNHEY and CDR2 is SMNVEV in the germline V gene (reference sequence). There are 14 residues in the CDR3. The V end lost 11 bases, the J end lost 5 bases, and 22 bases lay between the germline ends. The chain's CDR3 is CAQTFPGAGHEQYF. CDR3 sequence (DNA): TGTGCCCAAACTTTCCCAGGGGCCGGCCACGAGCAGTACTTC.

The gene calls are TRBV30 and TRBJ2-1; possibly TRBD1 for D (6 bases). Trimming removed 4 bases from V and 3 bases from J, with 10 bases in between. In germline, CDR1 is GTSNPN, CDR2 SVGIG (reference sequence). The length of the CDR3 is 13 residues. The CDR3 sequence: CAWIRTDYNEQFF. The CDR3, as DNA: TGTGCCTGGATTCGGACAGACTACAATGAGCAGTTCTTC.

The rearrangement links TRBV10-3 to TRBJ2-1; 9 bases align to TRBD2. Germline V gene lookup returns CDR1 ENHRY and CDR2 SYGVKD. The trim removed 11 bases at V and 9 bases at J, leaving 11 bases unmatched. The CDR3 sequence is 13 residues long. The chain's CDR3 is CAVASGALSEQFF. In DNA form, the CDR3 reads TGTGCCGTCGCTAGCGGGGCTCTCAGTGAGCAGTTCTTC.

The chain has TRBV30 and TRBJ2-1; TRBD2 matches at 7 bases. CDR3 length: 15 amino acids. From germline, CDR1 is GTSNPN and CDR2 SVGIG (reference sequence). The J segment lost 1 base and the V segment lost 1 base, leaving 4 bases of the junction unmatched. The CDR3 loop reads CAWSGLAESYNEQFF. The DNA for the CDR3 is TGTGCCTGGAGTGGGCTAGCGGAATCCTACAATGAGCAGTTCTTC.

The chain combines TRBV21-1 with TRBJ1-5. TRBV21-1 is flagged as a pseudogene. The CDR3 has 15 amino acids. As DNA, the CDR3 is TGTGCCAGCAGCAAAAGAGGAGGCCTATTTGGGCCCCAGCATTTT. This encodes CASSKRGGLFGPQHF.

V usage is TRBV29-1 and J usage is TRBJ1-2; 8 bases align to TRBD1. Trimming cost V 4 bases and J 6 bases; bases outside gene matches: 4. The length of the CDR3 is 12 residues. Per germline, CDR1 SQVTM and CDR2 ANQGSEA. The CDR3 bases are TGCAGCGTTGGGACAGGGTCCGATGGCTACACCTTC. Its translation is CSVGTGSDGYTF.

The chain joins TRBV6-2 or TRBV6-3 to TRBJ1-5; TRBD1 matches at 7 bases. V shed 4 bases and J 9 bases; nucleotides not matched to a gene: 15. Germline V gives CDR1 MNHEY, CDR2 SVGEGT. The CDR3 covers 16 residues. The CDR3: CASSSDREGSIRPQHF. CDR3 nucleotides: TGTGCCAGCAGTTCTGACAGGGAAGGTTCAATCAGGCCCCAGCATTTT.